Presented here are 25 T cell receptor beta chains from one specimen sequenced in a study of cytomegalovirus exposure and HLA in healthy donors. The protocol was immunoSEQ multiplex PCR, while the TCRdb copy is restricted to in-frame clones and leaves out a portion. The sample consists of some 110,000 clones, around 94% of them appearing once. The sample comprised PBMCs. Receptors originate from a woman between 18 and 29 years old in good health and CMV-seronegative.

This chain uses TRBV6-1 with TRBJ2-1, with D possibly TRBD2 on 6 matching bases. Germline lookup yields CDR1 MNHNS and CDR2 SASEGT. V dropped 1 base and J dropped 5 bases, with 18 bases sitting between them. This CDR3 has 17 amino acids. CDR3 in DNA: TGTGCCAGCAGTGAAGACGCGGGGCTAGCGTTCAACAATGAGCAGTTCTTC. Its translation: CASSEDAGLAFNNEQFF.

The rearrangement links TRBV5-6 to TRBJ1-6, with 7 bases fitting TRBD1. This CDR3 is built from 15 residues. Germline V gives CDR1 SGHDT, CDR2 YYEEEE. With 3 bases clipped from V and 6 bases from J, the junction kept 6 bases outside the gene matches. Here the CDR3 reads CASSSKGAGNSPLHF. CDR3 nucleotides: TGTGCCAGCAGCTCCAAGGGGGCGGGTAATTCACCCCTCCACTTT.

The chain employs TRBV9 and TRBJ2-5; 8 nucleotides agree with TRBD2. This CDR3 spans 15 amino acids. Germline values: CDR1 SGDLS, CDR2 YYNGEE. V shed 4 bases and J 4 bases; nucleotides not matched to a gene: 9. This CDR3 is CASSTQVGRAETQYF. As DNA, the CDR3 is TGTGCCAGCAGCACACAGGTCGGGAGGGCAGAGACCCAGTACTTC. The full variable domain, rest sourced from reference TRBV9 and TRBJ2-5, is DSGVTQTPKHLITATGQRVTLRCSPRSGDLSVYWYQQSLDQGLQFLIQYYNGEERAKGNILERFSAQQFPDLHSELNLSSLELGDSALYFCASSTQVGRAETQYFGPGTRLLVL.

The CDR3 reads CASNTGEAEQFF. The CDR3 bases are TGTGCCAGCAACACAGGGGAGGCTGAGCAGTTCTTC. The rearrangement joins TRBV2 to TRBJ2-1; perhaps TRBD1 as D (7 bases). Germline V gene sequence: CDR1 SNHLY, CDR2 FYNNEI. Trimming shortened V by 7 bases and J by 9 bases, and 13 bases separated the two germline ends. The CDR3 length is 12 residues. The variable domain in full, with the rest retrieved from reference TRBV2 and TRBJ2-1, is EPEVTQTPSHQVTQMGQEVILRCVPISNHLYFYWYRQILGQKVEFLVSFYNNEISEKSEIFDDQFSVERPDGSNFTLKIRSTKLEDSAMYFCASNTGEAEQFFGPGTRLTVL.

This clone appeared a single time. The chain recombines TRBV7-9 with TRBJ1-6, with D tentatively TRBD1 (6 bases). Germline CDR1 SEHNR, CDR2 FQNEAQ (reference sequence). The CDR3 covers 19 residues. Trimming stripped 4 bases from V and 0 bases from J, with 19 bases between. CDR3: CASSYLQGRTSSYNSPLHF. In DNA, the CDR3 is TGTGCCAGCAGCTACCTACAGGGACGGACGAGCTCCTATAATTCACCCCTCCACTTT. Drawing the rest from reference TRBV7-9 and TRBJ1-6, the complete variable domain is DTGVSQNPRHKITKRGQNVTFRCDPISEHNRLYWYRQTLGQGPEFLTYFQNEAQLEKSRLLSDRFSAERPKGSFSTLEIQRTEQGDSAMYLCASSYLQGRTSSYNSPLHFGNGTRLTVT.

The rearrangement uses TRBV5-4 and TRBJ2-3; tentatively, D is TRBD2 (5 bases). The length of the CDR3 is 15 residues. CDR1 SGHNT and CDR2 YYREEE come from the germline V gene (reference sequence). V was shortened by 0 bases and J by 1 base, with 9 bases between the two germline ends. Here the CDR3 reads CASSLESGRTDTQYF. The CDR3 DNA reads TGTGCCAGCAGCTTGGAGAGCGGACGCACAGATACGCAGTATTTT.

CDR3 amino acids: CASSFAGGWDTQYF. DNA for the CDR3: TGTGCCAGCAGCTTCGCGGGGGGGTGGGATACGCAGTATTTT. The genes are TRBV7-9 and TRBJ2-3, with 9 bases lining up with TRBD2. V gave up 3 bases and J gave up 6 bases; unmatched junction bases: 4. Germline CDR1 and CDR2: SEHNR and FQNEAQ (reference sequence). The CDR3 contains 14 residues. Full variable domain (remainder filled in from reference TRBV7-9 and TRBJ2-3): DTGVSQNPRHKITKRGQNVTFRCDPISEHNRLYWYRQTLGQGPEFLTYFQNEAQLEKSRLLSDRFSAERPKGSFSTLEIQRTEQGDSAMYLCASSFAGGWDTQYFGPGTRLTVL.

The chain couples TRBV6-1 to TRBJ2-2, with TRBD1 identical over 9 bases. The germline gives CDR1 MNHNS, CDR2 SASEGT. V shed 5 bases and J 9 bases; nucleotides not matched to a gene: 7. The CDR3 has 14 residues. In DNA form, the CDR3 reads TGTGCCAGCAGTTATCTACAGGGGGCATGGGAGCTGTTTTTT. Translation gives CASSYLQGAWELFF.

The chain combines TRBV4-1 with TRBJ2-7; 7 nucleotides line up with TRBD1. There are 16 residues in the CDR3. CDR1 and CDR2 (germline): MGHRA, YSYEKL. Germline trimming cut 2 bases from V and 3 bases from J; bases unmatched to any gene: 10. DNA of the CDR3: TGCGCCAGCAGCCAACTCTCGGGACAGACCAACTACGAGCAGTACTTC. Translating it yields CASSQLSGQTNYEQYF.

V and J are TRBV30 and TRBJ2-5; no clear D gene. Trimming cost V 1 base and J 5 bases, with 14 bases left between them. Germline V gene data show CDR1 as GTSNPN and CDR2 as SVGIG (reference sequence). The CDR3 has 14 residues. The CDR3, as DNA: TGTGCCTGGAGTGGACTGAGCCCAAGGGAGACCCAGTACTTC. Its translation is CAWSGLSPRETQYF. Supplemented by reference TRBV30 and TRBJ2-5, the full variable domain reads SQTIHQWPATLVQPVGSPLSLECTVEGTSNPNLYWYRQAAGRGLQLLFYSVGIGQISSEVPQNLSASRPQDRQFILSSKKLLLSDSGFYLCAWSGLSPRETQYFGPGTRLLVL.

The table lists this clone with a few counts. The chain carries TRBV30 and TRBJ2-2; TRBD2 is a possible D gene (5 bases). CDR1 and CDR2 from the germline V gene are GTSNPN and SVGIG (reference sequence). The CDR3 is 15 residues long. The CDR3 DNA is TGTGCGAGGAGTCGGGATGGGTTGGACACCGGGGAGCTGTTTTTT. This encodes CARSRDGLDTGELFF.

The chain is built from TRBV5-6 and TRBJ2-1, with 10 bases fitting TRBD2. Germline V gene data show CDR1 as SGHDT and CDR2 as YYEEEE. This CDR3 has 15 amino acids. V dropped 4 bases and J dropped 4; count of bases not matched to a gene: 5. The CDR3, as DNA: TGTGCCAGCAGCCCGGGGACTAGCGAGTACAATGAGCAGTTCTTC. Its protein is CASSPGTSEYNEQFF.

V and J are TRBV9 and TRBJ2-2; D is possibly TRBD1 (6 bases). This CDR3 is 15 amino acids long. V was pared by 2 bases and J by 1 base, with 9 bases between. Germline values: CDR1 SGDLS, CDR2 YYNGEE. CDR3 DNA: TGTGCCAGCAGCGTCGACAGGAAGAACACCGGGGAGCTGTTTTTT. The encoded protein is CASSVDRKNTGELFF.

The chain uses TRBV19 and TRBJ1-1, with no clear D. This CDR3 is 12 amino acids long. V lost 6 bases, J lost 1 base, and 6 bases lay in between. Germline assignment: CDR1 LNHDA and CDR2 SQIVND (reference sequence). In DNA form, the CDR3 reads TGTGCCAGTAGCCGGGGGAACACTGAAGCTTTCTTT. Residues: CASSRGNTEAFF.

This chain joins TRBV27 and TRBJ2-7, with a possible D match to TRBD2 (5 bases). This CDR3 is built from 14 residues. Germline V gene lookup returns CDR1 MNHEY and CDR2 SMNVEV (reference sequence). The V end lost 0 bases, the J end lost 2 bases, and 8 bases lay between the germline ends. CDR3 sequence: CASSLSSGPYEQYF. The CDR3, as DNA: TGTGCCAGCAGTTTATCGAGCGGTCCCTACGAGCAGTACTTC.

The chain couples TRBV5-1 to TRBJ2-7; D not resolved. The CDR3 runs to 14 residues. Germline V gene lookup returns CDR1 SGHRS and CDR2 YFSETQ. V shed 3 bases and J shed 6 bases, with 16 bases lying between them. CDR3 coding DNA: TGCGCCAGCAGCTCGACAAGGCCTGGTGGCGAGCAGTACTTC. Amino acid sequence: CASSSTRPGGEQYF.

The chain employs TRBV15 and TRBJ2-1, with D tentatively TRBD2 (6 bases). Trimming cost V 3 bases and J 8 bases, with 11 bases left between them. The CDR3 consists of 13 residues. The germline V gene encodes CDR1 LNHNV and CDR2 YYDKDF (reference sequence). The CDR3 nucleotides read TGTGCCACCAGCAGGGAGGGAGCCGATGAGCAGTTCTTC. This codes for CATSREGADEQFF.

This clone was found once. J is TRBJ2-2 and V is TRBV14; D remains unclear. V lost 0 bases and J 6 bases, leaving 2 bases between the germline ends. The CDR3 totals 12 residues. Germline CDR1 SGHDN, CDR2 FVKESK. CDR3 sequence (DNA): TGTGCCAGCAGCCAAGACGCCGGGGAGCTGTTTTTT. This codes for CASSQDAGELFF.

This chain connects TRBV27 to TRBJ2-7, with 7 bases fitting TRBD1. Per germline, CDR1 MNHEY and CDR2 SMNVEV (reference sequence). The CDR3 length is 14 residues. V lost 3 bases to trimming and J lost 2 bases; unmatched junction nucleotides: 4. The CDR3 is CASSLGDSAYEQYF. The CDR3 bases are TGTGCCAGCAGTTTGGGGGACAGTGCCTACGAGCAGTACTTC.

The chain employs TRBV4-1 and TRBJ2-7; 10 bases are a match to TRBD2. V lost 5 bases to trimming and J lost 6 bases; unmatched junction nucleotides: 13. The CDR3 runs 16 residues. The germline gives CDR1 MGHRA, CDR2 YSYEKL. The CDR3 loop reads CASSTLAGVTRREQYF. As DNA, the CDR3 is TGCGCCAGCAGCACCCTAGCGGGAGTAACCCGTCGCGAGCAGTACTTC.

The chain uses TRBV30 and TRBJ1-1, with 11 bases fitting TRBD1. The germline CDR1 and CDR2 sequences are GTSNPN and SVGIG (reference sequence). The V and J ends lost 4 bases and 4 bases, in that order; junction bases with no gene match: 11. The CDR3 consists of 16 residues. The CDR3 DNA is TGTGCCTGGACAATTAGGACAGGGGGCTCCAGCACTGAAGCTTTCTTT. Its protein is CAWTIRTGGSSTEAFF.

This rearrangement joins TRBV10-3 to TRBJ1-2; possibly TRBD1 for D (5 bases). Deletions cut 6 bases from V and 2 bases from J, with 7 bases between. Germline V gene lookup returns CDR1 ENHRY and CDR2 SYGVKD. The CDR3 contains 12 residues. The CDR3 coding sequence is TGTGCCATCAGGAAGGGGAACTATGGCTACACCTTC. Its protein product is CAIRKGNYGYTF.

V is TRBV10-2 and J is TRBJ1-1; a possible D gene is TRBD1 (5 bases). Trimming shortened V by 6 bases and J by 1 base, and 12 bases separated the two germline ends. This CDR3 is 14 amino acids long. Germline V CDR1 and CDR2: WSHSY, SAAADI. The CDR3 is CASSWGVENTEAFF. In DNA, the CDR3 is TGCGCCAGCAGCTGGGGGGTTGAGAACACTGAAGCTTTCTTT.

This sequence joins TRBV30 and TRBJ1-2, with 9 bases fitting TRBD1. The junction had 15 bases not matched to a gene; V was cut back by 0 bases and J by 13 bases. This CDR3 has 15 amino acids. Germline V lookup: CDR1 GTSNPN, CDR2 SVGIG (reference sequence). The DNA of the CDR3 is TGTGCCTGGAGTGTACCGGTGGGGGACAGGGTCCGTATCACCTTC. It codes for CAWSVPVGDRVRITF.

As to this clone: Relative to the germline gene, one junction end is altered; a read error may explain this. The chain carries TRBV27 and TRBJ2-1, with a tentative D call TRBD2 (6 bases). The CDR3 spans 15 residues. In germline, CDR1 is MNHEY, CDR2 SMNVEV (reference sequence). This CDR3 is CASSHGIAAYDEQFF. In DNA form, the CDR3 reads TGTGCCAGCAGTCATGGGATAGCGGCCTACGATGAGCAGTTCTTC.